This paragraph reports one TCR beta chain. Its antigen specificity is not known. No much larger clone is present one base from it, and per-base qualities are unavailable. This sample was included in a study of T cells in narcolepsy (dated by TCRdb to 2017 to 2018). Regarding the complete study: Patients with narcolepsy type 1 or type 2 (NT1, NT2) and healthy control donors were enrolled in the study. To look for autoreactive T cells in narcolepsy patients that target self-antigens of hypocretin neurons (hypocretin, TRIB2), the study used TCR Vbeta sequencing to follow clonotypes in blood and CSF.

The CDR3 covers 16 residues, taking in both the cysteine and the phenylalanine. The sequence is cut down to CDR3 DNA, 48 bases in frame from base 1. The germline V gene (reference sequence) sets CDR1 to SSHAT and CDR2 to FNYEAQ. V trim: 1 base; J trim: 8 bases; unmatched bases: 10. For TCR Vbeta sequencing, memory CD4+ T cells were sorted ex vivo from the peripheral blood of both healthy controls and narcolepsy patients. Library method: the immunoSEQ multiplex PCR assay. As stored in TCRdb, this immuneACCESS dataset retains in-frame rearrangements with V and J assigned. A fraction of the clones does not appear; measured against another copy, unresolved V genes explain less than half of the discrepancy, and the remainder lacks a known reason. For this sample there are about 27,000 clones; around nine tenths appear just once. Of the sample, roughly 1.1% falls within the top ten clones. Results the study describes overall, beyond this receptor: Numbers of sequenced blood memory CD4+ clonotypes were comparable, averaging about 39,000 in patients and more than 30,000 in controls. Plots that compared CSF and blood CD4+ T cell clonotypes from the same patient highlighted HCRT-specific and TRIB2-specific autoreactive clonotypes. Autoreactive clonotypes were reported to be detected serially in the blood of the same patients and of different patients, but not in the blood of healthy controls. Some blood memory CD4+ repertoires from patients and controls contained no sequences matching autoreactive T cell clones.

The sequence links TRBV7-7 to TRBJ2-1, with TRBD2 matching 8 junction bases. The specimen was CD45RA- memory CD4+ T cells from PBMCs. This specimen's cell subset or site label, interpreted: memory T cells sorted ex vivo from peripheral blood. The sequence came from a human donor with narcolepsy. The CDR3 reads CASSLGIGGGLDEQFF. The DNA sequence reads TGTGCCAGCAGCTTAGGTATCGGGGGGGGCCTCGATGAGCAGTTCTTC.